This TCR beta chain stems from a study of cytomegalovirus exposure and HLA in healthy donors. Trimming took 4 bases from V and 0 from J, leaving 10 bases between them. The CDR3 length is 15 residues. Germline V gene sequence: CDR1 SGHAT, CDR2 FQNNGV. Study results and caveats: One later analysis, an examination of the approximately 130 validation repertoires, found that first-cohort TCR clusters tended to co-occur in them.

Notes on this clone: Its antigen is as yet unknown. The same CDR3 also results from other DNA sequences found in this sample.

The data were produced by immunoSEQ multiplex PCR, yet TCRdb's version contains in-frame clones alone and is incomplete. The sample has roughly 150,000 clones, approximately 84% seen once. The sequencing input was PBMCs. The TCR was taken from a man younger than 45 in good health and CMV-seropositive. The chain uses TRBV11-2 and TRBJ2-1, with unresolved D. The chain's CDR3 is CASSSTLSSYNEQFF. The CDR3, as DNA: TGTGCCAGCAGCTCCACGCTGAGCTCCTACAATGAGCAGTTCTTC.